The next 18 T cell receptor beta chains were all read from a single sample in a study of memory CD4+ T cells and cytomegalovirus serostatus. Single viable CD3+CD4+CD8-CD45RO+ cells were sorted as the memory CD4+ T cells. The data were produced by immunoSEQ multiplex PCR, yet TCRdb's version contains in-frame clones alone and is incomplete. The table lists about 64,000 clones, 70% to 80% of them singletons, with 0.88% in the top ten. The sample comprised memory CD4+ T cells from blood. The source of these receptors is an adult in good health and CMV-seronegative.

There are a few counts of this clone. The chain combines TRBV6-1 with TRBJ2-5; D might be TRBD1 (5 bases). CDR1 is MNHNS, CDR2 SASEGT, per germline. Between the trimmed V and J ends, which lost 6 bases and 7 bases, there was a span of 21 bases. This CDR3 contains 15 residues. CDR3 nucleotide sequence: TGTGCCAGCAGGGGTCAGGGTTCTAGTGTAATGACCCAGTACTTC. Its protein is CASRGQGSSVMTQYF.

The chain recombines TRBV2 with TRBJ1-4; 7 bases map to TRBD1. Losses at the gene ends were 5 bases for V and 3 bases for J; bases not matched to a gene: 3. CDR3 length: 14 amino acids. Germline lookup yields CDR1 SNHLY and CDR2 FYNNEI. The CDR3 nucleotides read TGTGCCAGCAGTAGACAGGGATCTAATGAAAAACTGTTTTTT. Protein: CASSRQGSNEKLFF.

The rearrangement links TRBV5-8 to TRBJ1-1, with 8 bases fitting TRBD1. Germline loops: CDR1 SGHTS, CDR2 YDEGEE. Trimming cost V 4 bases and J 1 base; bases outside gene matches: 12. The CDR3 runs 17 residues. In DNA, the CDR3 is TGTGCCAGCAGCCTCGCTATACAGGGGGGAACGAACACTGAAGCTTTCTTT. This encodes CASSLAIQGGTNTEAFF.

In DNA, the CDR3 is TGTGCCAGCAGCGTGGACAGGAATTCACCCCTCCACTTT. Translated: CASSVDRNSPLHF. The chain uses TRBV5-6 and TRBJ1-6, with 7 bases identical to TRBD1. This CDR3 region has 13 residues. After removal of 4 bases from V and 7 bases from J, the junction contained 2 bases not matched to a gene. Germline CDR1 is SGHDT and CDR2 is YYEEEE.

The chain couples TRBV6-5 to TRBJ2-7; a possible D gene is TRBD1 (7 bases). The CDR3 spans 15 residues. Germline V gives CDR1 MNHEY, CDR2 SVGAGI. V dropped 0 bases and J dropped 1 base, with 10 bases sitting between them. In DNA form, the CDR3 reads TGTGCCAGCAGTTACTCAGCAGGGGGGTCCTACGAGCAGTACTTC. Translated: CASSYSAGGSYEQYF.

This clone was recorded a few times. The genes are TRBV10-3 and TRBJ1-6; possible D gene TRBD1, 6 bases. CDR1 and CDR2 (germline): ENHRY, SYGVKD. CDR3 length equals 12 residues. V lost 7 bases to trimming and J lost 5 bases, with 6 bases between them. The chain's CDR3 is CAIKGDNSPLHF. The CDR3 region has the DNA TGTGCCATCAAGGGGGATAATTCACCCCTCCACTTT.

This chain connects TRBV7-3 to TRBJ1-3; 9 bases align to TRBD1. Looked up from germline, CDR1 is SGHTA and CDR2 is FQGTGA. The CDR3 contains 16 residues. J gave up 1 base and V 5 bases, and 6 bases lay outside the gene matches. CDR3 sequence: CASSPDRGWSGNTIYF. CDR3 DNA: TGTGCCAGCAGCCCCGACAGGGGGTGGTCTGGAAACACCATATATTTT.

The chain joins TRBV28 to TRBJ2-5, with D perhaps TRBD2 (5 bases). V lost 2 bases to trimming and J lost 4 bases, with 8 bases between them. This CDR3 has 13 residues. Germline CDR1 and CDR2: MDHEN and SYDVKM. This CDR3 reads CASSLRTPETQYF. The CDR3 bases are TGTGCCAGCAGTTTAAGGACTCCAGAGACCCAGTACTTC.

The CDR3 DNA sequence: TGCGCCAGCAGTGAGTCGCTAGCAAAGTACGAGCAGTACTTC. Protein: CASSESLAKYEQYF. The chain employs TRBV10-2 and TRBJ2-7; tentatively, D is TRBD2 (5 bases). Germline V gene lookup returns CDR1 WSHSY and CDR2 SAAADI. This CDR3 region has 14 residues. Trimming shortened V by 0 bases and J by 4 bases, and 10 bases separated the two germline ends.

This chain links TRBV30 with TRBJ2-2; the match to TRBD1 covers 9 bases. Trimming at V came to 4 bases and at J to 3 bases, leaving 6 bases not matched to a gene. The germline CDR1 and CDR2 sequences are GTSNPN and SVGIG (reference sequence). The CDR3 has 15 residues. The CDR3 loop reads CAWIRQGVDTGELFF. DNA for the CDR3: TGTGCCTGGATACGACAGGGGGTAGACACCGGGGAGCTGTTTTTT.

This clone was recorded once. The chain is built from TRBV6-1 and TRBJ2-2; a possible D gene is TRBD2 (6 bases). The CDR3 has 13 amino acids. V shed 8 bases and J shed 1 base, with 8 bases lying between them. CDR1 and CDR2 from the germline V gene are MNHNS and SASEGT. CDR3 sequence: CASLAQNTGELFF. The CDR3 coding sequence is TGTGCCAGCCTAGCGCAGAACACCGGGGAGCTGTTTTTT.

The chain recombines TRBV6-5 with TRBJ1-1; D is undetermined. The CDR3 runs 15 residues. Trimming took off 4 bases at V and 6 bases at J, with 18 bases between the two ends. Germline CDR1 is MNHEY and CDR2 is SVGAGI. CDR3 DNA sequence: TGTGCCAGCAGTTCCCCCGGACGCAGGAGAGCTGAAGCTTTCTTT. Protein product: CASSSPGRRRAEAFF.

This chain uses TRBV18 with TRBJ2-5; weak D call: TRBD1 (5 bases). The CDR3 has 13 residues. From germline, CDR1 is KGHSH and CDR2 LQKENI. Between the trimmed V and J ends, which lost 3 bases and 4 bases, there was a span of 9 bases. The CDR3 DNA sequence: TGTGCCAGCTCACCCCTTCAGGGAGAGACCCAGTACTTC. Its protein product is CASSPLQGETQYF.

The chain combines TRBV27 with TRBJ1-2; perhaps TRBD1 as D (5 bases). Trimming pared 3 bases from V and 8 bases from J, leaving 10 bases between. The CDR3 spans 12 residues. Germline CDR1 is MNHEY and CDR2 is SMNVEV (reference sequence). CDR3 in amino acids: CASSFSGRGYTF. CDR3 nucleotide sequence: TGTGCCAGCAGTTTCTCAGGGCGAGGCTACACCTTC.

V and J are TRBV29-1 and TRBJ2-1, with 12 bases fitting TRBD2. CDR3 size: 13 residues. CDR1 and CDR2 from the germline V gene are SQVTM and ANQGSEA. With V trimmed by 6 bases and J by 8 bases, 5 bases remained unmatched. Here the CDR3 reads CSVRTSGKDEQFF. DNA for the CDR3: TGCAGCGTACGGACTAGCGGGAAGGATGAGCAGTTCTTC.

The V call is TRBV5-6, the J call TRBJ1-2; no definite D call. From germline, CDR1 is SGHDT and CDR2 YYEEEE. V lost 6 bases and J 0 bases, leaving 12 bases between the germline ends. The CDR3 runs to 14 residues. The CDR3 DNA follows: TGTGCCAGCAAACGCCAGGATCCTAACTATGGCTACACCTTC. Protein: CASKRQDPNYGYTF.

In its sample, this clone was seen once. This chain uses TRBV10-3 with TRBJ1-5; maybe TRBD1 (6 bases). CDR1 and CDR2 from the germline V gene are ENHRY and SYGVKD. Trimming left V 0 bases short and J 3 bases short, with 24 bases between. CDR3 length: 20 residues. This CDR3 reads CAISESIIPGSGGNNQPQHF. CDR3 coding DNA: TGTGCCATCAGTGAGTCGATTATTCCCGGGAGCGGGGGCAACAATCAGCCCCAGCATTTT.

The J gene is TRBJ1-1, the V gene TRBV6-5, with a tentative D call TRBD1 (5 bases). Germline CDR1 is MNHEY and CDR2 is SVGAGI. Trimming left V 2 bases short and J 5 bases short, with 9 bases between. The CDR3 spans 13 residues. For the CDR3, the DNA is TGTGCCAGCAGTTACCAGGGAAGAACTGAAGCTTTCTTT. The encoded protein is CASSYQGRTEAFF.